This entry concerns a single TCR beta chain. The data were taken from a study of control samples from healthy donors and cancer patients. Trimming left V 1 base short and J 7 bases short, with 16 bases between. Germline CDR1 reads SEHNR; CDR2 reads FQNEAQ (reference sequence). This CDR3 is 15 amino acids long. The table came from immunoSEQ multiplex PCR; TCRdb's copy has only in-frame clones and leaves some out. The sample includes 140,000 to 150,000 clones, roughly 93% of them seen just once. The material sequenced was blood. This TCR was sampled from a man younger than 35 in good health. The chain carries TRBV7-9 and TRBJ1-2, with D possibly being TRBD1 (6 bases). CDR3 region: CASSLEFTGSGGYTF. The CDR3 DNA follows: TGTGCCAGCAGCTTAGAATTTACAGGGTCTGGTGGCTACACCTTC.